This TCR beta chain appears in the sequencing data of a study of blood T cell repertoires in COVID-19. Study details: Sample material is recorded as cDNA or gDNA derived from T cells, B-cell-depleted T cells, or PBMCs.

The table came from immunoSEQ multiplex PCR; TCRdb's copy has only in-frame clones and leaves some out. The sample lists 200,000 to 300,000 clones, approximately 82% occurring once. V was trimmed by 6 bases and J by 1 base, leaving 9 bases between them. The CDR3 is made up of 13 amino acids. Germline V gene lookup returns CDR1 MDHEN and CDR2 SYDVKM. Material: peripheral blood. The sequence came from a woman of 80 years or more with acute or convalescent COVID-19. The rearrangement links TRBV28 to TRBJ1-1, with D perhaps matching TRBD1 (6 bases). CDR3 loop: CASRQQGNTEAFF. CDR3 bases: TGTGCCAGCAGACAACAGGGGAACACTGAAGCTTTCTTT.